The source of this T cell receptor beta chain is a study of T-cell reconstitution after alpha-beta-depleted transplantation in children. Unique molecular identifiers featured in how the TCRbeta library was prepared. TCRdb fed the PCR reads into MiXCR, producing one record per CDR3 protein. The sample contains some 100,000 distinct CDR3 sequences, 15% to 18% of which appear only once. Study-wide points: Expanded graft clones numbering several hundred reportedly gave rise to alpha-beta T cells about two months after transplant.

This CDR3 has 15 residues. CDR1 is LGHDT and CDR2 is YNNKEL in the germline V gene (reference sequence). J lost 1 base, V lost 4 bases, and 5 bases had no gene match. As concerns this clonotype: Its specificity is unknown.

This rearrangement joins TRBV3-1 to TRBJ2-3, with 7 bases that match TRBD2. The sample here was PBMCs, mostly from graft donor cells, taken 180 days after TCRalphabeta/CD19-depleted stem cell transplant. This sequence was found in a male patient under 10 years old who had a stem cell transplant for acute lymphoblastic leukemia, so the T cells may come from the graft donor. CDR3 sequence: CASSPSGEGTDTQYF. CDR3 DNA: TGTGCCAGCAGCCCAAGCGGGGAGGGCACAGATACGCAGTATTTT.